This T cell receptor beta chain derives from a study of blood T cells in healthy people across ages. There are 14 residues in the CDR3. In its sample, this clonotype was seen a few times. Sample-barcoded 5' priming and a J-beta primer mix drove a second PCR of roughly 7 to 11 cycles. TCRdb reanalysed the 5' RACE reads using MiXCR and keeps one entry per CDR3 protein. Counted here are 780,000 or so distinct CDR3 sequences, around 25% occurring once; the ten biggest clones make up approximately 4%. The same sample was also studied in work on T cells of mothers and their children. This second study says: Extracted RNA, in its entirety, went into cDNA synthesis at around 1.4 ug per 15 ul.

Sequencing was carried out using blood. V and J are TRBV21-1 and TRBJ2-1. TRBV21-1 is a documented pseudogene. The clonotype comes from a boy younger than 18 in good health. The CDR3: CASIPNQQYNEQFF. DNA for the CDR3: TGTGCCAGCATCCCAAACCAACAATACAATGAGCAGTTCTTC.